These 2 T cell receptor beta chains share one sample of origin, sequenced in a study of cytomegalovirus exposure and HLA in healthy donors (dated by TCRdb to 2015 to 2018). Libraries were built with the immunoSEQ multiplex PCR assay. A mixture of 60 forward primers for TCR Vbeta segments and 13 reverse primers for TCR Jbeta segments was used in the multiplex PCR. The table comes from immuneACCESS by way of TCRdb, which keeps in-frame sequences with V and J called. Part of the clones is missing from these tables; in studies checked, under half for an unresolved V gene and the rest for unknown reasons. The sample table holds 110,000 or so clones, of which roughly 77% were seen once. The ten largest clonotypes hold around 5% of the sample. Material for sequencing was PBMCs. All receptors derive from a man aged 50 to 60 in good health and CMV-seropositive.

The chain carries TRBV4-3 and TRBJ1-1; D is unclear. This CDR3 spans 16 amino acids. Germline CDR1 and CDR2: LGHNA and YSLEER. V dropped 1 base and J dropped 0 bases, with 12 bases sitting between them. CDR3 in amino acids: CASSQGRTVLNTEAFF. The DNA for the CDR3 is TGCGCCAGCAGCCAAGGAAGAACAGTATTGAACACTGAAGCTTTCTTT.

The V gene is TRBV11-2, the J gene TRBJ2-5; 9 bases align to TRBD2. The V segment lost 5 bases and the J segment 5 bases; nucleotides outside the gene matches: 15. CDR3 size: 17 residues. The germline V gene encodes CDR1 SGHAT and CDR2 FQNNGV. The CDR3 protein is CASSPSSGSGGGETQYF. CDR3 coding DNA: TGTGCCAGCAGCCCTTCTTCGGGTAGCGGGGGAGGTGAGACCCAGTACTTC. The full variable domain, its missing parts supplied by reference TRBV11-2 and TRBJ2-5, is EAGVAQSPRYKIIEKRQSVAFWCNPISGHATLYWYQQILGQGPKLLIQFQNNGVVDDSQLPKDRFSAERLKGVDSTLKIQPAKLEDSAVYLCASSPSSGSGGGETQYFGPGTRLLVL.